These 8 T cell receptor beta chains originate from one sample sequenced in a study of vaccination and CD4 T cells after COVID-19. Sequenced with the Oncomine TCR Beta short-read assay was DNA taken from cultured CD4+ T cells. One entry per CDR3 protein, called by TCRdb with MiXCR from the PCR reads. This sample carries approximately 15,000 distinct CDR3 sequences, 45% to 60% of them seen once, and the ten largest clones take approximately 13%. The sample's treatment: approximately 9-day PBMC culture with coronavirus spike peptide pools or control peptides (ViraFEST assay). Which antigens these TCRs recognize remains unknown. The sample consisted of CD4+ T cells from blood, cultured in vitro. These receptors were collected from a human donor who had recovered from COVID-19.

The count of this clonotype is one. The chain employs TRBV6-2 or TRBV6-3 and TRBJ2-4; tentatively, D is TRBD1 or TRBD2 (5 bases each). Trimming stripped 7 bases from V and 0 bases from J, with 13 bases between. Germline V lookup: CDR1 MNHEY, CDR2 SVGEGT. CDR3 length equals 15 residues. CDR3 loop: CASTHWDGAKNIQYF. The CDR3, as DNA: TGTGCCAGCACTCACTGGGACGGAGCCAAAAACATTCAGTACTTC.

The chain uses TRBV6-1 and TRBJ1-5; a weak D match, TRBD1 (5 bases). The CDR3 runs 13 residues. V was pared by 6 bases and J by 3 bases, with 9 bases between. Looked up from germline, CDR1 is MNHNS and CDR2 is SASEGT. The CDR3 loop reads CASSQGTNQPQHF. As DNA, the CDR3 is TGTGCCAGCAGCCAGGGTACCAATCAGCCCCAGCATTTT.

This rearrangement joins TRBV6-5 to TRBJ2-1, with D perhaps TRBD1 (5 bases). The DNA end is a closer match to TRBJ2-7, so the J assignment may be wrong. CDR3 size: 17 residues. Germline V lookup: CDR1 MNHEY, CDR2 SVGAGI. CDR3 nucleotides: TGTGCCAGCAGTTACACCACAGGCCTGACAGCACTGGGGGAGCAGTACTTC. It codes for CASSYTTGLTALGEQYF.

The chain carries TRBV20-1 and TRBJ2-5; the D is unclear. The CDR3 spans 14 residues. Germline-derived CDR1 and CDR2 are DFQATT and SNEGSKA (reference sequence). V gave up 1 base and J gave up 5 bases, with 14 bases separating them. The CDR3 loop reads CSARAHLMVETQYF. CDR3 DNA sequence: TGCAGTGCTAGAGCACACCTCATGGTCGAGACCCAGTACTTC.

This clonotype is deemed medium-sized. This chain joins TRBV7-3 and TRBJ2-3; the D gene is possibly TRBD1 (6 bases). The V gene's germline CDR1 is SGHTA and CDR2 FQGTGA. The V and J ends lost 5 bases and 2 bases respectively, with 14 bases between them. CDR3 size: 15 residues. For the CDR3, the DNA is TGTGCCAGCAGCCCGACAGGCACCTTCACAGATACGCAGTATTTT. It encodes CASSPTGTFTDTQYF.

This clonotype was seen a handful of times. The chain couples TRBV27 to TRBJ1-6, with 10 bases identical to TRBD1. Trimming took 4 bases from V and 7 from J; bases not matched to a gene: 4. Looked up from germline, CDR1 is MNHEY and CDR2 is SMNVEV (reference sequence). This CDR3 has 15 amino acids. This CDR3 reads CASSYGQGVNSPLHF. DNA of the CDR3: TGTGCCAGCAGTTACGGACAGGGGGTAAATTCACCCCTCCACTTT.

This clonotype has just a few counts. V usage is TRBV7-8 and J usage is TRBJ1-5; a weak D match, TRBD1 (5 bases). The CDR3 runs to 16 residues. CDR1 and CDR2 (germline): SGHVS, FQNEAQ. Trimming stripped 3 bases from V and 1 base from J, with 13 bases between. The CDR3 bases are TGTGCCAGCAGCTTCGGGACCCAGGGAAGCAATCAGCCCCAGCATTTT. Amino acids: CASSFGTQGSNQPQHF.

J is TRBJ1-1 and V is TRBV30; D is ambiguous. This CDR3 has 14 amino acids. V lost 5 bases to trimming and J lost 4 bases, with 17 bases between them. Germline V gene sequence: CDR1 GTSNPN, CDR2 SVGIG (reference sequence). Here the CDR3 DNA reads TGTGCCTGGGTCCACCCCGTTAGGAGCACTGAAGCTTTCTTT. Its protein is CAWVHPVRSTEAFF.